The source of this T cell receptor beta chain is a study of CD8+ T cells in alopecia areata. The treatment is: oral pan-JAK inhibitor, 5-10 mg twice daily. cDNA reverse transcribed from extracted RNA served as the sequencing template. The protocol was immunoSEQ multiplex PCR, while the TCRdb copy is restricted to in-frame clones and leaves out a portion. The sample has 150,000 to 200,000 clones; about three fifths are singletons. V lost 4 bases to trimming and J lost 2 bases, with 9 bases between them. CDR1 SQVTM and CDR2 ANQGSEA come from the germline V gene. This CDR3 contains 13 residues. This clone appeared a few times. The antigen remains unidentified. General study findings and limits: Under tofacitinib, numerous expanded lesional clonotypes remained detectable in scalp and blood. With patients, TCR sharing proved less clear than in mice, a difference possibly related to HLA.

J is TRBJ1-5 and V is TRBV29-1; no definite D call. Source: CD4+ T cells sorted from blood, taken at week 4, from a patient treated with tofacitinib. This receptor was obtained from a human donor with alopecia areata. The CDR3 here is CSVAEDRNQPQHF. DNA of the CDR3: TGCAGCGTTGCCGAGGACCGCAATCAGCCCCAGCATTTT.